The 32 T cell receptor beta chains below all came from one sample that was sequenced in a study of identical twins. TCRdb re-analysed the 5' RACE reads in MiXCR, keeping a single row per CDR3 protein. Of about 530,000 distinct CDR3 sequences listed, 15% are singletons. This same sample was also taken into another study, of yellow fever vaccine responses in identical twins.

Sequenced input: CD4+ T cells sorted from blood. The receptor source for this set is a woman younger than 30 in good health.

The gene calls are TRBV4-1 and TRBJ1-3; D gene uncertain. The germline gives CDR1 MGHRA, CDR2 YSYEKL. Trimming stripped 1 base from V and 4 bases from J, with 17 bases between. There are 17 residues in the CDR3. The CDR3 region has the DNA TGCGCCAGCAGCCAAGGTCAGGTCCAGAATCTCGGAAACACCATATATTTT. Translated: CASSQGQVQNLGNTIYF.

This clonotype was counted only a few times. The genes are TRBV27 and TRBJ2-1; 7 nucleotides agree with TRBD1. The CDR3 covers 16 residues. With 6 bases clipped from V and 3 bases from J, the junction kept 11 bases outside the gene matches. The germline V gene has CDR1 MNHEY and CDR2 SMNVEV (reference sequence). The CDR3, as DNA: TGTGCCAGCAGCAGGGGGACCCTGTTCGGCTACAATGAGCAGTTCTTC. The encoded protein is CASSRGTLFGYNEQFF.

Only a few counts were recorded for this clonotype. The rearrangement uses TRBV7-2 and TRBJ2-2, with D unresolved. The V end lost 5 bases, the J end lost 1 base, and 11 bases lay between the germline ends. This CDR3 contains 15 residues. The germline gives CDR1 SGHTA, CDR2 FQGNSA. In DNA form, the CDR3 reads TGTGCCAGCAGCCAGGACGGTAGGAACACCGGGGAGCTGTTTTTT. This sequence encodes CASSQDGRNTGELFF. Full variable domain (rest looked up from reference TRBV7-2 and TRBJ2-2): GAGVSQSPSNKVTEKGKDVELRCDPISGHTALYWYRQSLGQGLEFLIYFQGNSAPDKSGLPSDRFSAERTGGSVSTLTIQRTQQEDSAVYLCASSQDGRNTGELFFGEGSRLTVL.

The V call is TRBV5-1, the J call TRBJ2-1, with 8 bases aligning to TRBD1. There are 15 residues in the CDR3. Germline CDR1 reads SGHRS; CDR2 reads YFSETQ. The V segment lost 0 bases and the J segment 6 bases; nucleotides outside the gene matches: 5. CDR3 region: CASSLGAGGVNEQFF. CDR3 sequence (DNA): TGCGCCAGCAGCTTGGGTGCAGGGGGCGTCAATGAGCAGTTCTTC.

This clonotype has only a few counts. The chain has TRBV5-5 and TRBJ1-1; TRBD1 matches at 12 bases. With 0 bases clipped from V and 4 bases from J, the junction kept 7 bases outside the gene matches. Germline V gene data show CDR1 as SGHKS and CDR2 as YYEKEE (reference sequence). The CDR3 is 17 amino acids. The chain's CDR3 is CASSLAGTGGKATEAFF. The CDR3 region has the DNA TGTGCCAGCAGCTTGGCTGGGACAGGGGGCAAAGCCACTGAAGCTTTCTTT.

This clonotype was observed a few times. The chain links TRBV20-1 to TRBJ2-5; 9 bases agree with TRBD2. The CDR3 contains 12 residues. The germline V gene has CDR1 DFQATT and CDR2 SNEGSKA (reference sequence). With 7 bases clipped from V and 5 bases from J, the junction kept 5 bases outside the gene matches. This CDR3 is CSVLAGEETQYF. CDR3 nucleotides: TGCAGTGTATTAGCGGGAGAGGAGACCCAGTACTTC.

The chain uses TRBV20-1 and TRBJ2-5; 8 bases are shared with TRBD1. The CDR3 is made up of 13 amino acids. V lost 4 bases and J lost 6; bases outside the gene matches: 7. CDR1 is DFQATT and CDR2 is SNEGSKA in the germline V gene (reference sequence). CDR3 nucleotide sequence: TGCAGTGCTATCGGACAGGGTCTAAAGACCCAGTACTTC. This sequence encodes CSAIGQGLKTQYF.

In its sample, this clonotype was seen a few times. The rearrangement links TRBV6-2 or TRBV6-3 to TRBJ1-5; possible D gene TRBD1, 5 bases. CDR3 length: 16 amino acids. Trimming removed 2 bases at V and 6 bases at J, with 17 bases between. Germline lookup yields CDR1 MNHEY and CDR2 SVGEGT. CDR3 in amino acids: CASSYPLWGSGQPQHF. In DNA, the CDR3 is TGTGCCAGCAGTTACCCCTTGTGGGGGTCGGGTCAGCCCCAGCATTTT.

This clonotype was recorded a few times. V gene TRBV28 combines with J gene TRBJ2-7, with D possibly being TRBD1 or TRBD2 (5 bases each). Trimming left V 7 bases short and J 5 bases short, with 21 bases between. This CDR3 region has 15 residues. Germline CDR1 MDHEN, CDR2 SYDVKM. The chain's CDR3 is CASITPGPTLNEQYF. The CDR3 nucleotides are TGTGCCAGCATAACACCGGGACCCACTCTCAACGAGCAGTACTTC.

The chain uses TRBV5-1 and TRBJ1-1; the D gene is possibly TRBD1 (6 bases). The CDR3 is made up of 15 amino acids. The germline V gene has CDR1 SGHRS and CDR2 YFSETQ. Trimming took off 2 bases at V and 0 bases at J, with 11 bases between the two ends. This chain's CDR3 is CASSLSGQLNTEAFF. CDR3 nucleotides: TGCGCCAGCAGCTTAAGTGGACAGCTGAACACTGAAGCTTTCTTT.

Ten or more counts support this clonotype. The rearrangement links TRBV27 to TRBJ1-6; D remains unclear. The CDR3 spans 14 residues. Germline V lookup: CDR1 MNHEY, CDR2 SMNVEV (reference sequence). Trimming took 8 bases from V and 6 from J, leaving 14 bases between them. Here the CDR3 DNA reads TGTGCCAGCCGACCCTCTCAGGCTAATTCACCCCTCCACTTT. Translation gives CASRPSQANSPLHF.

This chain links TRBV10-3 with TRBJ2-7, with D possibly matching TRBD1 (5 bases). V gave up 11 bases and J gave up 2 bases, with 19 bases separating them. The CDR3 runs 14 residues. Germline V gene sequence: CDR1 ENHRY, CDR2 SYGVKD. CDR3 in DNA: TGTGCCCAAAATGGGGCCCAATTCCCCTACGAGCAGTACGTC. It encodes CAQNGAQFPYEQYV.

The chain is built from TRBV11-2 and TRBJ1-4, with TRBD1 matching 8 bases. The germline V gene encodes CDR1 SGHAT and CDR2 FQNNGV. The CDR3 contains 17 residues. Trimming took 5 bases from V and 7 from J; bases not matched to a gene: 15. CDR3 amino acids: CASSKNRVTGGSEKLFF. The CDR3 DNA reads as TGTGCCAGCAGCAAGAATCGGGTTACAGGGGGGAGTGAAAAACTGTTTTTT.

The genes are TRBV6-5 and TRBJ2-5; the D call may be TRBD1 or TRBD2 (6 bases each). This CDR3 spans 14 amino acids. The germline CDR1 and CDR2 sequences are MNHEY and SVGAGI. V was pared by 0 bases and J by 6 bases, with 11 bases between. The CDR3 spells CASSYSGGGKTQYF. The CDR3 DNA reads as TGTGCCAGCAGTTACTCGGGGGGCGGGAAGACCCAGTACTTC.

The rearrangement uses TRBV12-3 or TRBV12-4 and TRBJ2-5, with TRBD2 matching 14 bases. V was clipped by 3 bases and J by 5 bases; unmatched bases: 5. The CDR3 runs to 16 residues. The CDR3 loop is CASSLGLAGDSETQYF. The CDR3 bases are TGTGCCAGCAGTTTGGGACTAGCGGGGGACTCGGAGACCCAGTACTTC.

The chain carries TRBV3-1 and TRBJ2-1; TRBD2 aligns across 9 bases. Trimming took 11 bases from V and 5 from J; bases not matched to a gene: 10. This CDR3 region has 14 residues. CDR1 LGHDT and CDR2 YNNKEL come from the germline V gene (reference sequence). CDR3 coding DNA: TGTGCCGCCATGACTAGCGGATTAGACAATGAGCAGTTCTTC. The encoded protein is CAAMTSGLDNEQFF.

At least ten counts were recorded for this clonotype. This rearrangement joins TRBV20-1 to TRBJ2-7; perhaps D is TRBD1 or TRBD2 (5 bases each). CDR3 size: 16 residues. Germline CDR1 is DFQATT and CDR2 is SNEGSKA (reference sequence). Trimming removed 3 bases at V and 0 bases at J, with 18 bases between. CDR3 DNA: TGCAGTGCTAGGGACCCGGGACGCCTCCTCTCCTACGAGCAGTACTTC. Its translation is CSARDPGRLLSYEQYF.

This clonotype was observed a handful of times. The CDR3: CASSQYTDTQYF. In DNA form, the CDR3 reads TGTGCCAGCAGCCAGTACACAGATACGCAGTATTTT. This chain uses TRBV3-1 with TRBJ2-3; D is ambiguous. CDR1 and CDR2 (germline): LGHDT, YNNKEL (reference sequence). The CDR3 has 12 amino acids. V was cut by 3 bases and J by 2 bases, with 3 bases left in between.

This clonotype occurred a few times. The V gene is TRBV5-1, the J gene TRBJ1-3; D possibly corresponds to TRBD1 (6 bases). V shed 0 bases and J shed 0 bases, with 19 bases lying between them. The CDR3 covers 19 residues. CDR1 is SGHRS and CDR2 is YFSETQ in the germline V gene. CDR3 DNA: TGCGCCAGCAGCTTGGATCCCGGGGGGCGGCGAAGCTCTGGAAACACCATATATTTT. It encodes CASSLDPGGRRSSGNTIYF.

The genes are TRBV29-1 and TRBJ1-1; no clear D. V was clipped by 7 bases and J by 10 bases, with 19 bases between them. Germline CDR1 SQVTM, CDR2 ANQGSEA. The CDR3 is 12 residues long. CDR3 in DNA: TGCAGCGCCTCGGGCAGTAAAGGGATAGCTTTCTTT. Translated, it gives CSASGSKGIAFF.

The table lists this clonotype with a few counts. The rearrangement uses TRBV5-1 and TRBJ2-7, with a tentative D call TRBD2 (6 bases). Germline CDR1 and CDR2: SGHRS and YFSETQ. V dropped 0 bases and J dropped 4 bases, with 11 bases sitting between them. This CDR3 contains 14 residues. DNA for the CDR3: TGCGCCAGCAGCTTGGGGGGACTGAGTTACGAGCAGTACTTC. It translates to CASSLGGLSYEQYF.

This clonotype was recorded at least ten times. The chain carries TRBV12-3 or TRBV12-4 and TRBJ2-1; D not certain. Trimming took off 6 bases at V and 4 bases at J, with 10 bases between the two ends. The CDR3 has 13 residues. The CDR3 region has the DNA TGTGCCAGCAGCACAGATACATACAATGAGCAGTTCTTC. Translation: CASSTDTYNEQFF.

This clonotype appeared many times. The chain employs TRBV6-1 and TRBJ1-2; 10 bases match TRBD1. Trimming took 6 bases from V and 3 from J; bases not matched to a gene: 1. Germline lookup yields CDR1 MNHNS and CDR2 SASEGT. The CDR3 has 13 amino acids. The CDR3 nucleotides read TGTGCCAGCAGGGGGACAGGGGACTATGGCTACACCTTC. Amino acids: CASRGTGDYGYTF.

The chain uses TRBV20-1 and TRBJ1-5; perhaps TRBD1 as D (6 bases). V was shortened by 4 bases and J by 5 bases, with 6 bases between the two germline ends. The CDR3 sequence is 11 residues long. CDR1 DFQATT and CDR2 SNEGSKA come from the germline V gene (reference sequence). The CDR3 loop reads CSATGDQPQHF. As DNA, the CDR3 is TGCAGTGCTACAGGGGATCAGCCCCAGCATTTT.

There are a few counts of this clonotype. The V call is TRBV7-9, the J call TRBJ2-5, with 9 bases lining up with TRBD1. CDR3 size: 14 residues. J was trimmed by 3 bases and V by 3 bases; bases with no gene match: 2. Germline CDR1 and CDR2: SEHNR and FQNEAQ (reference sequence). Here the CDR3 reads CASSFWTGEETQYF. CDR3 sequence (DNA): TGTGCCAGCAGCTTCTGGACAGGGGAAGAGACCCAGTACTTC.

The chain carries TRBV24-1 and TRBJ2-1; D possibly corresponds to TRBD2 (6 bases). CDR1 KGHDR and CDR2 SFDVKD come from the germline V gene. CDR3 length: 13 residues. Trimming took off 9 bases at V and 8 bases at J, with 16 bases between the two ends. CDR3 nucleotides: TGTGCCACCCCGGACCTCTCGGGGGATGAGCAGTTCTTC. Encoded protein: CATPDLSGDEQFF.

This rearrangement joins TRBV29-1 to TRBJ1-2; D might be TRBD1 (5 bases). The V and J ends lost 6 bases and 4 bases respectively, with 6 bases between them. This CDR3 spans 10 amino acids. Germline CDR1 reads SQVTM; CDR2 reads ANQGSEA. This CDR3 reads CSVQGYGYTF. The CDR3, as DNA: TGCAGCGTGCAGGGCTATGGCTACACCTTC.

This clonotype was recorded a few times. This sequence joins TRBV2 and TRBJ2-7; 8 bases agree with TRBD2. Trimming at V came to 7 bases and at J to 1 base, leaving 6 bases not matched to a gene. This CDR3 region has 14 residues. Germline V gene sequence: CDR1 SNHLY, CDR2 FYNNEI. The CDR3, as DNA: TGTGCCAGCAAGATCCGGGAGGGGTCCTACGAGCAGTACTTC. Amino acid sequence: CASKIREGSYEQYF. Combining the CDR3 with reference TRBV2 and TRBJ2-7 gives the whole variable domain EPEVTQTPSHQVTQMGQEVILRCVPISNHLYFYWYRQILGQKVEFLVSFYNNEISEKSEIFDDQFSVERPDGSNFTLKIRSTKLEDSAMYFCASKIREGSYEQYFGPGTRLTVT.

Remarks on this clonotype: Given a much more abundant clone one base away, this may be a read error. This rearrangement joins TRBV20-1 to TRBJ2-3; 9 bases line up with TRBD2. Germline V gene lookup returns CDR1 DFQATT and CDR2 SNEGSKA (reference sequence). The CDR3 is made up of 14 amino acids. The CDR3 sequence is CSASHAGGTDTHYF. In DNA form, the CDR3 reads TGCAGTGCTAGCCATGCGGGAGGGACAGATACGCACTATTTT.

V and J are TRBV7-2 and TRBJ2-7; TRBD1 might be the D (5 bases). The length of the CDR3 is 13 residues. CDR1 SGHTA and CDR2 FQGNSA come from the germline V gene. Deletions cut 4 bases from V and 2 bases from J, with 9 bases between. The CDR3 DNA reads as TGTGCCAGCAGCTCGAGACAGACCTACGAGCAGTACTTC. Translation gives CASSSRQTYEQYF.

This clonotype has more than one count but fewer than ten. The chain uses TRBV12-3 or TRBV12-4 and TRBJ2-5; 8 bases are shared with TRBD1. V dropped 3 bases and J dropped 6; count of bases not matched to a gene: 3. The length of the CDR3 is 13 residues. The CDR3 region is CASSLGDRQTQYF. The DNA for the CDR3 is TGTGCCAGCAGTTTGGGGGACAGGCAGACCCAGTACTTC.

On this clonotype: The conserved phenylalanine or tryptophan normally closing the CDR3 is absent here, so this likely arose from a read error. The rearrangement links TRBV29-1 to TRBJ2-5; D not certain. The germline V gene has CDR1 SQVTM and CDR2 ANQGSEA. Trimming removed 2 bases at V and 5 bases at J, with 15 bases between. This CDR3 contains 14 residues. CDR3: CSVESPGSSETQYL. CDR3 DNA: TGCAGCGTTGAATCCCCAGGTTCCTCGGAGACCCAGTACTTA.